This TCR beta chain was documented in a study of blood T cell repertoires in COVID-19 (dated by TCRdb to about 2020). Turning to the overall study: Samples covering the acute and convalescent phases of COVID-19 were provided by collaborators in the United States, Italy and Spain. Where HLA class I and class II types were available, the types were taken from metadata supplied by the sample provider, not from assay-based typing. The repertoires were made available in a free public database intended to serve as a resource for research on the immune response to SARS-CoV-2. The samples were drawn from the first 160 participants of the ongoing ImmuneRACE study and from some 1,300 subjects provided by 6 global collaborators. Sample metadata almost always included a de-identified subject ID, COVID-19 status, age in years and sex. The material from the prospective study consisted of cDNA or gDNA derived from T cells, B-cell-depleted T cells, or PBMCs. Deeply sampled blood TCRbeta repertoires from subjects exposed to, actively infected with, or recovered from COVID-19 were included in the dataset. What the research found in general, with its limitations: How much clinical and demographic metadata was included differed by source and by participant, and the metadata was provided uncurated.

Each collaborating institution followed its own protocols to collect whole blood in K2EDTA tubes. For TCRbeta analysis, collaborator samples were shipped as frozen whole blood, as isolated PBMCs, or as DNA extracted from either sample type. CDR1 and CDR2 were assigned from the germline V gene as SGHRS and YFSETQ. The CDR3 holds 13 amino acids from the cysteine to the phenylalanine. Solely the CDR3 DNA is kept, with 39 bases framed from the first base. Relative to germline, V is 3 bases shorter and J is 2 bases shorter, with 8 bases between their ends. TCRbeta CDR3 regions were amplified from genomic DNA by means of the immunoSEQ Assay, a bias-controlled multiplex PCR. In the source study's methods: Within the assay, amplification of reference gene primers was used to estimate how many nucleated cells each sample contained. To quantify the absolute abundance of each unique TCRbeta CDR3 rearrangement, sequence reads were collapsed and filtered. For each sample, productive Simpson clonality was calculated as the square root of Simpson's diversity index over productive rearrangements. What TCRdb holds here is the immuneACCESS table cut down to in-frame rearrangements. Part of the clones is not present; checked against another copy, under half of the missing clones reflect an unresolved V gene, and the others are unexplained. V and J calls and clone size are as listed in that table; D and trimming were resolved from the DNA. The sample data list approximately 250,000 clones, and approximately 84% of these were observed just once. The top ten clones comprise approximately 9% of the sample.

A note on this clone: No cognate antigen has been identified for it. Base qualities are not recorded, but no much larger clone differs from it by a single base.

The sequence was collected from a human donor in a cohort sampled during active COVID-19. The chain couples TRBV5-1 to TRBJ1-1, and the D gene may be TRBD1, 5 bases matching. Sequenced material: peripheral blood. The DNA sequence is TGCGCCAGCAGCTGGACACTTAACACTGAAGCTTTCTTT. Its translation reads: CASSWTLNTEAFF.